This T cell receptor (beta chain) was profiled in a study of blood T cell repertoires in COVID-19. The wider study: Acute and convalescent COVID-19 specimens originated in the United States, Italy and Spain. T cells, B-cell-depleted T cells, or PBMCs supplied cDNA or gDNA.

A single count supports this clone. A read error is possible here, since a much larger clone lies one base away. The V and J ends lost 5 bases and 0 bases respectively, with 8 bases between them. Germline V gene lookup returns CDR1 MNHEY and CDR2 SVGEGT. The length of the CDR3 is 14 residues. The repertoire was sequenced with immunoSEQ multiplex PCR; TCRdb's copy has only in-frame clones and lacks some. The repertoire holds under 300,000 clones, with more than 70% as singletons. The sequenced sample was peripheral blood. The V call is TRBV6-2 or TRBV6-3, the J call TRBJ1-5; D is unresolved. The TCR sequence derives from a man older than 75 with acute or convalescent COVID-19. CDR3 DNA sequence: TGTGCCAGCAGTGGCGGGTATAGCAATCAGCCCCAGCATTTT. It yields the protein CASSGGYSNQPQHF.